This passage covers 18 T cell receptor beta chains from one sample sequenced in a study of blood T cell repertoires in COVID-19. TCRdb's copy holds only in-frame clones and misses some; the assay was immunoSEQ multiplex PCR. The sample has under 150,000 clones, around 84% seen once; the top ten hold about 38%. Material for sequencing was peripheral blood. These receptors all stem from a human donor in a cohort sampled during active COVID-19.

For the CDR3, the DNA is TGTGCCAGTAGTCAGGTGGCATTCACCGGGGAGCTGTTTTTT. Protein sequence: CASSQVAFTGELFF. The rearrangement links TRBV19 to TRBJ2-2; D gene unclear. There are 14 residues in the CDR3. The V end lost 5 bases, the J end lost 4 bases, and 11 bases lay between the germline ends. Germline CDR1 reads LNHDA; CDR2 reads SQIVND (reference sequence).

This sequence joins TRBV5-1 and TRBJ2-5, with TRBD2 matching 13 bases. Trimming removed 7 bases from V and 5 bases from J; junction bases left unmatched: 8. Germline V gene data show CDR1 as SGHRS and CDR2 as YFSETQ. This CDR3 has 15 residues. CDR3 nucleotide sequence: TGCGCCAGCGGGACTAGCGGGGCCGATGGGGAGACCCAGTACTTC. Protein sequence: CASGTSGADGETQYF.

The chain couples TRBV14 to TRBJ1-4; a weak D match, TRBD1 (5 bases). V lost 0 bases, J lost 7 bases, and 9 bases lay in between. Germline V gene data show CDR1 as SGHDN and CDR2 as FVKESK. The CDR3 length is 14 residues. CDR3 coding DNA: TGTGCCAGCAGCCAAGATATCAGGGCTGAAAAACTGTTTTTT. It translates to CASSQDIRAEKLFF.

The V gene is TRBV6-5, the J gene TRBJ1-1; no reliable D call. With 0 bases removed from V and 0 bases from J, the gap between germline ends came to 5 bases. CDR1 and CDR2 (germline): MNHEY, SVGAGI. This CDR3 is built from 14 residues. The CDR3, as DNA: TGTGCCAGCAGTTACTCTGGCCTGAACACTGAAGCTTTCTTT. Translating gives CASSYSGLNTEAFF.

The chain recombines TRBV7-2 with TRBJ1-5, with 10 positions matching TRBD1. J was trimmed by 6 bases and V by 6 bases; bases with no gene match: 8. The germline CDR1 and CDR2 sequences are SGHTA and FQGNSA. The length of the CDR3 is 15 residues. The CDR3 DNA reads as TGTGCCAGCAGGCCGGGGACAGGGGCTACTCAGCCCCAGCATTTT. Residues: CASRPGTGATQPQHF. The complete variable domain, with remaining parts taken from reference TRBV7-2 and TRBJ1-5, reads GAGVSQSPSNKVTEKGKDVELRCDPISGHTALYWYRQSLGQGLEFLIYFQGNSAPDKSGLPSDRFSAERTGGSVSTLTIQRTQQEDSAVYLCASRPGTGATQPQHFGDGTRLSIL.

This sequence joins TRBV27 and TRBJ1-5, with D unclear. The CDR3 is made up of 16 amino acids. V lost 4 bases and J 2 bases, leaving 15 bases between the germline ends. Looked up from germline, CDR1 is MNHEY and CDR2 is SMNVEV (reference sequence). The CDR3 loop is CASSSYVSEGNQPQHF. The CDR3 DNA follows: TGTGCCAGCAGTTCATACGTCTCGGAGGGCAATCAGCCCCAGCATTTT.

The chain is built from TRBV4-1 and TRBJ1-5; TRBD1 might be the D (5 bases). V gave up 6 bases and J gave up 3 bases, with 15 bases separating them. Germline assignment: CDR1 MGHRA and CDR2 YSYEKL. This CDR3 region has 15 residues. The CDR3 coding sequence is TGCGCCAGCAGTCCTGAGGGGAGGACCAATCAGCCCCAGCATTTT. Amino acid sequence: CASSPEGRTNQPQHF.

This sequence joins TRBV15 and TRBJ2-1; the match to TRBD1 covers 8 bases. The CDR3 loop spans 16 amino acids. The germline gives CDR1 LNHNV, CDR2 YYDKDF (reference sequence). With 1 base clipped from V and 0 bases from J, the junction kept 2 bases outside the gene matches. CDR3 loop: CATSRGTGLSYNEQFF. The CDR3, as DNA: TGTGCCACCAGCAGAGGGACAGGGCTCTCCTACAATGAGCAGTTCTTC.

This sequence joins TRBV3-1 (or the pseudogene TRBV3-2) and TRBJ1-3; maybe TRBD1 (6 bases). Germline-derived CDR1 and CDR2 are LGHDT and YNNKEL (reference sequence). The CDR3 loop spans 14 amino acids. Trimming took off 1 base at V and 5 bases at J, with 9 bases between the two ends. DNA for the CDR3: TGTGCCAGCAGCCAAGGGCAGGGGAGAAACACCATATATTTT. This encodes CASSQGQGRNTIYF.

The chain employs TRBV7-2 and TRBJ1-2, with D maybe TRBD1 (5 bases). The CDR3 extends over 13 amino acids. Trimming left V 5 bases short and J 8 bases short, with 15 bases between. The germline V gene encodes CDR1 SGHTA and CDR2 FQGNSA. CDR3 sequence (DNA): TGTGCCAGCAGCCCTGGGGGGTTGGGCGGCTACACCTTC. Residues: CASSPGGLGGYTF.

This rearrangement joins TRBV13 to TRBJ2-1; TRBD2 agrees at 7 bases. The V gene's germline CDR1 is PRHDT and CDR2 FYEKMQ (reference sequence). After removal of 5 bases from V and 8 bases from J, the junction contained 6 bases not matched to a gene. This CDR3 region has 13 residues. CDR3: CASSPASGHEQFF. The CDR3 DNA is TGTGCCAGCAGCCCTGCTAGCGGCCATGAGCAGTTCTTC.

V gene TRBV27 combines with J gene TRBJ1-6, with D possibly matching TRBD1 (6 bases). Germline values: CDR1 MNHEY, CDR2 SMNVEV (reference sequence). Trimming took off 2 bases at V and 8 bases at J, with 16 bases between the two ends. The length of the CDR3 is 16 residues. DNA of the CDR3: TGTGCCAGCAGTTTAGGGGGGGCGGAATTGTATTCACCCCTCCACTTT. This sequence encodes CASSLGGAELYSPLHF.

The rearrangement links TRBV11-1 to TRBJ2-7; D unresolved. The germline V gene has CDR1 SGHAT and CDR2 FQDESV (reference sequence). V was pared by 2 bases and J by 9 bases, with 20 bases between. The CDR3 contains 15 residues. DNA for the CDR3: TGTGCCAGCAGCTTAAATCAGGCGAAAGCCACCGTGCAGTACTTC. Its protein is CASSLNQAKATVQYF.

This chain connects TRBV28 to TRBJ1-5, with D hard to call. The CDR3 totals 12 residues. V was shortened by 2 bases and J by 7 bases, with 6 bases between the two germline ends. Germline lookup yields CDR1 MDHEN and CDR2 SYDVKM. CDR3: CASSLQRQPQHF. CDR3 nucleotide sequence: TGTGCCAGCAGTTTACAGAGGCAGCCCCAGCATTTT.

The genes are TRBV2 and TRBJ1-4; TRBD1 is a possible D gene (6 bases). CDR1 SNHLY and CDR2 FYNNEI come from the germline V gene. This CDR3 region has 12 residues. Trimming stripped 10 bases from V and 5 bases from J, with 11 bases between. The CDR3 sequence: CATNRANEKLFF. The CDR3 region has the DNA TGTGCCACGAACAGGGCCAATGAAAAACTGTTTTTT.

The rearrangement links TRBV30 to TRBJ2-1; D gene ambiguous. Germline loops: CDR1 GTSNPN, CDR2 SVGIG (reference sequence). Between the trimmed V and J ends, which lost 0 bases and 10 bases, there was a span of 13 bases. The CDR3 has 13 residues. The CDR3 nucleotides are TGTGCCTGGAGTGTAACTGCACAGAGAGAGCAGTTCTTC. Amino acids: CAWSVTAQREQFF.

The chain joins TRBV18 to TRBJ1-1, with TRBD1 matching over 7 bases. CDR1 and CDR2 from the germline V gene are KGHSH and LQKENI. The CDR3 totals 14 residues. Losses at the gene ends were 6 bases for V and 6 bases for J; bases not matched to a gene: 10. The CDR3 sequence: CASSPTGRGAEAFF. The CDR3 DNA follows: TGTGCCAGCTCGCCGACAGGCAGGGGGGCTGAAGCTTTCTTT.

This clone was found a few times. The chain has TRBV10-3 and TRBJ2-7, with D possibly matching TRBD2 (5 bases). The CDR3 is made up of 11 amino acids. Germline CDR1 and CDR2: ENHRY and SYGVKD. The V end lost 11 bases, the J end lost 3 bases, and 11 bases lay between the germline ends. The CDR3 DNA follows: TGTGCCTCCCGGGATTACTACGAGCAGTACTTC. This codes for CASRDYYEQYF.